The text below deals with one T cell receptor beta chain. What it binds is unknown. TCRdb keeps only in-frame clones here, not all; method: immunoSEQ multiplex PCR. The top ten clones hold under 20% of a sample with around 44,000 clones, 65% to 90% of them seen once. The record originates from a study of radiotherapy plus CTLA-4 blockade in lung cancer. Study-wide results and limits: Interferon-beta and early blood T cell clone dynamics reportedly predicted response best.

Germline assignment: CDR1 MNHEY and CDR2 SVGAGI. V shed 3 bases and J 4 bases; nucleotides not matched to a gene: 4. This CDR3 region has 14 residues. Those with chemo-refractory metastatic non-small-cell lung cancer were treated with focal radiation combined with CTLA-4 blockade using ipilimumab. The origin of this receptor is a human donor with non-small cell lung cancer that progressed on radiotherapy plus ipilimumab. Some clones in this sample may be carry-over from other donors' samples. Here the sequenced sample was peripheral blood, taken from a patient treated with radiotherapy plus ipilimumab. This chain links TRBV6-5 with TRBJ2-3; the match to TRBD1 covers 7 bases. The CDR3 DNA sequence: TGTGCCAGCAGTTATAACAGGGGTGCAGATACGCAGTATTTT. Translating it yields CASSYNRGADTQYF.